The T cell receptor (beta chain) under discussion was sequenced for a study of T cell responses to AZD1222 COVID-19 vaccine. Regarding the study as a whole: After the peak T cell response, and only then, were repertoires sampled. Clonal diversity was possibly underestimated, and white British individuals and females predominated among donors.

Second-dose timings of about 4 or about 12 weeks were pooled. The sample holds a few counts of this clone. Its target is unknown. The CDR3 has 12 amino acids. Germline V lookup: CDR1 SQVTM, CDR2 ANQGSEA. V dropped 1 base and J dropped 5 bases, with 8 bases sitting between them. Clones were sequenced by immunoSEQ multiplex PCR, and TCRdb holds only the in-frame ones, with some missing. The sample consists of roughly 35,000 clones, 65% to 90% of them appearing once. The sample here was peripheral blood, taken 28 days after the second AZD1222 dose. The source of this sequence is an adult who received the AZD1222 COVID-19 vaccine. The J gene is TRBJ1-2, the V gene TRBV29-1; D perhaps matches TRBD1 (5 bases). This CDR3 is CSVEGGGYGYTF. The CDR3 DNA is TGCAGCGTTGAAGGGGGCGGGTATGGCTACACCTTC.